This passage covers 17 T cell receptor beta chains from one sample sequenced in a study of monozygotic twins with inflammatory bowel disease. Following a re-call of the 5' RACE reads, TCRdb has one entry per CDR3 protein and lacks DNA. Here the sample table reports a few hundred thousand distinct CDR3 sequences. Source material: blood. These receptors originate from a human donor with ulcerative colitis or Crohn's disease, or a healthy co-twin of an affected twin (not recorded which).

This chain connects TRBV7-8 to TRBJ2-3; checking the TCRdb D call of TRBD1 is not possible without DNA. This CDR3 has 17 residues. Per the germline V gene, CDR1 is SGHVS and CDR2 is FQNEAQ. The CDR3 is CASSLWTGGASTDTQYF.

This chain connects TRBV7-2 to TRBJ2-7; absent DNA, TCRdb's TRBD1 call cannot be checked. The CDR3 totals 12 residues. Germline V gives CDR1 SGHTA, CDR2 FQGNSA. The CDR3 here is CASSRGRYEQYF.

The chain recombines TRBV20-1 with TRBJ1-1. This CDR3 comprises 13 residues. The V gene's germline CDR1 is DFQATT and CDR2 SNEGSKA (reference sequence). CDR3 in amino acids: CSAGWTGGFEAFF.

J is TRBJ2-3 and V is TRBV7-9; TCRdb picks TRBD1, but there is no DNA to check that call. Germline V gene data show CDR1 as SEHNR and CDR2 as FQNEAQ (reference sequence). This CDR3 is 17 amino acids long. CDR3: CASSHSQGTSSTDTQYF.

The chain uses TRBV6-2 or TRBV6-3 and TRBJ2-1; with no DNA, the TCRdb D assignment of TRBD1 cannot be verified. The CDR3 spans 13 residues. CDR1 and CDR2 (germline): MNHEY, SVGEGT. CDR3 loop: CASKTGYGGGQFF.

Here the CDR3 reads CSARDSQSLVAFF. The chain is built from TRBV20-1 and TRBJ1-1; the TRBD1 assignment by TCRdb is unverifiable without DNA. The CDR3 covers 13 residues. Germline assignment: CDR1 DFQATT and CDR2 SNEGSKA (reference sequence).

The gene calls are TRBV6-5 and TRBJ2-1; checking the TCRdb D call of TRBD2 is not possible without DNA. This CDR3 is 14 amino acids long. Germline assignment: CDR1 MNHEY and CDR2 SVGAGI. The chain's CDR3 is CASSYERHYNEQFF.

V and J are TRBV5-1 and TRBJ1-1. The CDR3 is 14 residues long. The germline V gene encodes CDR1 SGHRS and CDR2 YFSETQ. The CDR3 region is CASSLLPQNTEAFF.

The chain has TRBV2 and TRBJ2-7; TCRdb reports TRBD1, a call that lacks DNA to check it against. The CDR3 is made up of 13 amino acids. Germline CDR1 and CDR2: SNHLY and FYNNEI. CDR3 loop: CATERRADYEQYF.

J is TRBJ2-7 and V is TRBV19; TCRdb gives TRBD1 as the D gene, but with no DNA this cannot be confirmed. Germline CDR1 LNHDA, CDR2 SQIVND (reference sequence). The CDR3 has 15 residues. The CDR3 loop is CASSTSGTHAYEQYF.

The V and J genes are TRBV20-1 and TRBJ2-7; TCRdb picks TRBD1, but there is no DNA to check that call. Per the germline V gene, CDR1 is DFQATT and CDR2 is SNEGSKA (reference sequence). The CDR3 contains 13 residues. CDR3 sequence reads: CSARRDRSYEQYF.

The rearrangement links TRBV7-9 to TRBJ2-3; TCRdb reports TRBD2, a call that lacks DNA to check it against. CDR1 SEHNR and CDR2 FQNEAQ come from the germline V gene (reference sequence). This CDR3 is built from 17 residues. The CDR3 sequence: CASSLARLAGRTDTQYF.

The rearrangement uses TRBV6-1 and TRBJ2-4; there is no DNA to check the TCRdb D call of TRBD1. Germline V gene sequence: CDR1 MNHNS, CDR2 SASEGT. This CDR3 is built from 16 residues. The CDR3 here is CASSITNRGPGNIQYF.

The chain joins TRBV24-1 to TRBJ2-7; TCRdb's D gene call, TRBD1, goes unchecked for lack of DNA. Germline CDR1 and CDR2: KGHDR and SFDVKD. The CDR3 covers 12 residues. The CDR3 loop reads CATRTGRREQYF.

The chain carries TRBV14 and TRBJ2-7; with no DNA, the TCRdb D assignment of TRBD2 cannot be verified. CDR1 and CDR2 (germline): SGHDN, FVKESK. CDR3 length: 15 amino acids. The CDR3 protein is CASSRDSARSYEQYF.

The rearrangement links TRBV3-1 to TRBJ2-1; TCRdb's D gene call, TRBD2, goes unchecked for lack of DNA. Germline-derived CDR1 and CDR2 are LGHDT and YNNKEL (reference sequence). The CDR3 totals 16 residues. CDR3 residues: CASSRQLAGIVNEQFF.

The chain carries TRBV5-4 and TRBJ2-5; no DNA is available, so the TRBD1 call from TCRdb remains unchecked. Germline assignment: CDR1 SGHNT and CDR2 YYREEE (reference sequence). This CDR3 has 12 amino acids. CDR3 protein: CAGGQNQETQYF. The full variable domain, with the rest looked up from reference TRBV5-4 and TRBJ2-5, is ETGVTQSPTHLIKTRGQQVTLRCSSQSGHNTVSWYQQALGQGPQFIFQYYREEENGRGNFPPRFSGLQFPNYSSELNVNALELDDSALYLCAGGQNQETQYFGPGTRLLVL.